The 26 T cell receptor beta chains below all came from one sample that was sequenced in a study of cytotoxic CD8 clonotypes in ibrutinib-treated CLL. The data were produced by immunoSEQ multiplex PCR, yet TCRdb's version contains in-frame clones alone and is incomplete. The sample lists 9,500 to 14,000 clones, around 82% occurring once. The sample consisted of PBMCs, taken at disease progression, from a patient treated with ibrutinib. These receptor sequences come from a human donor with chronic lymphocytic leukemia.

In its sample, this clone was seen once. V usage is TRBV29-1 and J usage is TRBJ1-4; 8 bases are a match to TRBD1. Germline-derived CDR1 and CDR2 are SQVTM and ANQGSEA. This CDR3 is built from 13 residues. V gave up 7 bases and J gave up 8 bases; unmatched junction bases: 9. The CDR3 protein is CSAAGGEGEKLFF. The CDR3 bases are TGCAGCGCTGCAGGGGGCGAGGGCGAAAAACTGTTTTTT. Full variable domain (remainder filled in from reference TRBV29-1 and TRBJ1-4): SAVISQKPSRDICQRGTSLTIQCQVDSQVTMMFWYRQQPGQSLTLIATANQGSEATYESGFVIDKFPISRPNLTFSTLTVSNMSPEDSSIYLCSAAGGEGEKLFFGSGTQLSVL.

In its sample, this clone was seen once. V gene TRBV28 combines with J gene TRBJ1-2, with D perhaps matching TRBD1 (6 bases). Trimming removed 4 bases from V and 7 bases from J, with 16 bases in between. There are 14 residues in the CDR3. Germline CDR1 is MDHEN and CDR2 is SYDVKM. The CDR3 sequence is CASSSFLYRVGYTF. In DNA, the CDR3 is TGTGCCAGCAGTTCCTTCTTATACAGGGTTGGCTACACCTTC.

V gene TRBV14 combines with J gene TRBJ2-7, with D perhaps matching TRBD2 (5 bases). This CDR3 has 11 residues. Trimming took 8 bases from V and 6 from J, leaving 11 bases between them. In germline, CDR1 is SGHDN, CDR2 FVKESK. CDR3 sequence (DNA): TGTGCCAGCGAGTCCGGAGGCGAGCAGTACTTC. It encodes CASESGGEQYF.

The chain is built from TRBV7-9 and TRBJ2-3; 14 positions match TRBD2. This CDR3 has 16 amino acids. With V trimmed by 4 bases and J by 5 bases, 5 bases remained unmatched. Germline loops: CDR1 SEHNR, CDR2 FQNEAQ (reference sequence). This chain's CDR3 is CASSSMGLAGEDTQYF. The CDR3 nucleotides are TGTGCCAGCAGCTCGATGGGACTAGCGGGAGAAGATACGCAGTATTTT.

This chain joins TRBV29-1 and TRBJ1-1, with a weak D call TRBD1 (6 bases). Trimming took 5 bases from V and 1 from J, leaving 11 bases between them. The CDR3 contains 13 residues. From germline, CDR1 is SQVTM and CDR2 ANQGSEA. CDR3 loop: CSVMKQGNTEAFF. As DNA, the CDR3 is TGCAGCGTTATGAAACAGGGGAACACTGAAGCTTTCTTT.

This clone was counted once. This CDR3 is CASSEDRARLGKNNEQFF. DNA for the CDR3: TGTGCCAGCAGTGAGGACAGGGCTCGGCTAGGGAAAAACAATGAGCAGTTCTTC. The chain joins TRBV2 to TRBJ2-1; TRBD1 aligns across 8 bases. V lost 3 bases, J lost 5 bases, and 15 bases stayed unmatched. Per germline, CDR1 SNHLY and CDR2 FYNNEI. The CDR3 is made up of 18 amino acids. The full variable domain, with the rest looked up from reference TRBV2 and TRBJ2-1, is EPEVTQTPSHQVTQMGQEVILRCVPISNHLYFYWYRQILGQKVEFLVSFYNNEISEKSEIFDDQFSVERPDGSNFTLKIRSTKLEDSAMYFCASSEDRARLGKNNEQFFGPGTRLTVL.

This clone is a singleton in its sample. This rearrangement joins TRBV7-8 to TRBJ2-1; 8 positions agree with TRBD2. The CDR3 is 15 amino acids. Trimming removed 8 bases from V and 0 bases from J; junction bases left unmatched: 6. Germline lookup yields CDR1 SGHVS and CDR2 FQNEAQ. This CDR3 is CASSQRESSYNEQFF. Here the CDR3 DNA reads TGTGCCAGCTCCCAGCGGGAGAGCTCCTACAATGAGCAGTTCTTC.

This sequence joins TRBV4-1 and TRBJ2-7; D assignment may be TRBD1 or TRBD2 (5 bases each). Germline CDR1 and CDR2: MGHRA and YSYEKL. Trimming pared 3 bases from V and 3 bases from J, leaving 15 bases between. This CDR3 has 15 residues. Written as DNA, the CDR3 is TGCGCCAGCAGCCAGGGGGTGGTAGACCTCTACGAGCAGTACTTC. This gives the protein CASSQGVVDLYEQYF.

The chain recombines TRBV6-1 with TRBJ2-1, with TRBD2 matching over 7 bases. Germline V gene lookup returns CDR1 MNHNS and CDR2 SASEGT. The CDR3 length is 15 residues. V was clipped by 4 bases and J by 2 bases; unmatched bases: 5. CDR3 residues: CASSGLAGAYNEQFF. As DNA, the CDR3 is TGTGCCAGCAGTGGTTTGGCGGGAGCCTACAATGAGCAGTTCTTC.

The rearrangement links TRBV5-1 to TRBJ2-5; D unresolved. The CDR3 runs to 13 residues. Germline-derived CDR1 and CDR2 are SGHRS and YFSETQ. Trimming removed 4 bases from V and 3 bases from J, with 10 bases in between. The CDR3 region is CASSGPPEETQYF. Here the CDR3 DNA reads TGCGCCAGCAGCGGGCCCCCCGAAGAGACCCAGTACTTC. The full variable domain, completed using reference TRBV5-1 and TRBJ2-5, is KAGVTQTPRYLIKTRGQQVTLSCSPISGHRSVSWYQQTPGQGLQFLFEYFSETQRNKGNFPGRFSGRQFSNSRSEMNVSTLELGDSALYLCASSGPPEETQYFGPGTRLLVL.

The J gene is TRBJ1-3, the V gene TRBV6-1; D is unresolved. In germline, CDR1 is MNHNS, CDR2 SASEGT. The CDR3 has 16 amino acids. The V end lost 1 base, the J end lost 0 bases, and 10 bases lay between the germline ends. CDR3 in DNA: TGTGCCAGCAGTGAAGTCGCGGCCTCCTCTGGAAACACCATATATTTT. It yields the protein CASSEVAASSGNTIYF.

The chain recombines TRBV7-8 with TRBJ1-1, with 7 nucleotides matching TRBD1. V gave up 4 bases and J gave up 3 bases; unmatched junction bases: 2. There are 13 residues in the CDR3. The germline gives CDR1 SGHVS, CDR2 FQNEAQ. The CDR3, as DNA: TGTGCCAGCAGCTCCCAGGGGGACACTGAAGCTTTCTTT. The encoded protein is CASSSQGDTEAFF.

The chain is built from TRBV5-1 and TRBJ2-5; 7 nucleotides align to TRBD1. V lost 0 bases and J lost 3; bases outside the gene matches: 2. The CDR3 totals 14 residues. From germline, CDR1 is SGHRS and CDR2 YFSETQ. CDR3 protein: CASSLGGGEETQYF. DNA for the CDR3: TGCGCCAGCAGCTTGGGAGGGGGCGAAGAGACCCAGTACTTC.

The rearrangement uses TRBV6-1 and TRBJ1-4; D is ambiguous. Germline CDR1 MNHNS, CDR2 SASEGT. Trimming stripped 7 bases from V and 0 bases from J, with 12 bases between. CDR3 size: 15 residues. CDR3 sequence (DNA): TGTGCCAGCACCCCCGGGAGCACAACTAATGAAAAACTGTTTTTT. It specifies CASTPGSTTNEKLFF.

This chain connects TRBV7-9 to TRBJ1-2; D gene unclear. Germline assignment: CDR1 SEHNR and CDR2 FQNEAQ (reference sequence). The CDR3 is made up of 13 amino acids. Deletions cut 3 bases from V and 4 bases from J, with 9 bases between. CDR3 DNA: TGTGCCAGCAGCTTGCACGGAAGCTATGGCTACACCTTC. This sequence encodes CASSLHGSYGYTF.

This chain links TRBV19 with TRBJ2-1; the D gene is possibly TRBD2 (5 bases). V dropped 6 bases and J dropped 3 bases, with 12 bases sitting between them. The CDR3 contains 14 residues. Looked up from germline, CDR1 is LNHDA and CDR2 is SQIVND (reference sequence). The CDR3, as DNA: TGTGCCAGTAGGCCCCAACTAGACTACAATGAGCAGTTCTTC. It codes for CASRPQLDYNEQFF.

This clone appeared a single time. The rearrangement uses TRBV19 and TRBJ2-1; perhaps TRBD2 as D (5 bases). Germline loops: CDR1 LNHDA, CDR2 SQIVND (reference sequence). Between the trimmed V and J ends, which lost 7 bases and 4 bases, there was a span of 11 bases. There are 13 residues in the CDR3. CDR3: CASKRADYNEQFF. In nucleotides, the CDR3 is TGTGCCAGTAAGAGGGCGGATTACAATGAGCAGTTCTTC.

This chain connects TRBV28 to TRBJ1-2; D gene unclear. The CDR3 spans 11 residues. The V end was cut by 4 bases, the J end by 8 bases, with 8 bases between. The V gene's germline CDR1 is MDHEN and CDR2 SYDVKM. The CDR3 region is CASSSLVGYTF. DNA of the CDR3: TGTGCCAGCAGTTCCCTAGTAGGCTACACCTTC.

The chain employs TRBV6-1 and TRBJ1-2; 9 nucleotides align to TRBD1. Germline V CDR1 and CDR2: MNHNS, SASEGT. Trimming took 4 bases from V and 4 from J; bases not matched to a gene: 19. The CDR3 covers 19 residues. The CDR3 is CASSAAGPGTGYEAYGYTF. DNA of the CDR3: TGTGCCAGCAGTGCTGCCGGTCCCGGGACAGGGTACGAGGCCTATGGCTACACCTTC.

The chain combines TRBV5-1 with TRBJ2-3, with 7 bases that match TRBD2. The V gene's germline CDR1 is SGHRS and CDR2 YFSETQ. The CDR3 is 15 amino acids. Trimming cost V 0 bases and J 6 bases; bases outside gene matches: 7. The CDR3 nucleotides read TGCGCCAGCAGCTTGGCCGGGTCTAGCGGCGATACGCAGTATTTT. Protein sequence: CASSLAGSSGDTQYF.

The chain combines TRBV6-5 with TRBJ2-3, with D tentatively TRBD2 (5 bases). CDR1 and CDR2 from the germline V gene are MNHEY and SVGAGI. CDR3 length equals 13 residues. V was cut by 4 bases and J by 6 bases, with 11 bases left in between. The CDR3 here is CASSSTPGDTQYF. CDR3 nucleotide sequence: TGTGCCAGCAGTTCCACGCCGGGGGATACGCAGTATTTT.

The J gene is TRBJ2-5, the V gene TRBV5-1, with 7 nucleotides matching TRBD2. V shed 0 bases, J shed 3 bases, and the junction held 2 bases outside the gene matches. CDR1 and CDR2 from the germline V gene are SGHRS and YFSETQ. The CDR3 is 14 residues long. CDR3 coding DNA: TGCGCCAGCAGCTTGGTGGCGGGAGAAGAGACCCAGTACTTC. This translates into CASSLVAGEETQYF.

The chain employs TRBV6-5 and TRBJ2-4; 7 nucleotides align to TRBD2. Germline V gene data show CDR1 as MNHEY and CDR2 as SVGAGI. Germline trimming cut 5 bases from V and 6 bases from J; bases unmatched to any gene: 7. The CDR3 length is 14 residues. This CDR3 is CASSKSGTGNIQYF. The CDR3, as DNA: TGTGCCAGCAGTAAGAGCGGGACCGGAAACATTCAGTACTTC.

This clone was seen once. CDR3 sequence reads: CASSYSNLGPGELFF. The CDR3 DNA is TGTGCCAGCAGTTACTCGAATTTGGGACCCGGGGAGCTGTTTTTT. The V and J genes are TRBV6-5 and TRBJ2-2; the D call may be TRBD1 or TRBD2 (5 bases each). There are 15 residues in the CDR3. Germline CDR1 is MNHEY and CDR2 is SVGAGI. V lost 0 bases and J 6 bases, leaving 11 bases between the germline ends.

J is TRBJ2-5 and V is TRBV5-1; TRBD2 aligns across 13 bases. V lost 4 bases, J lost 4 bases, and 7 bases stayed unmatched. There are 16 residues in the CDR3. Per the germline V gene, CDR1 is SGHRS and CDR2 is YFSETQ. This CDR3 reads CASSPGLAGAGETQYF. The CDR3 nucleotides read TGCGCCAGCAGCCCCGGACTAGCGGGAGCGGGAGAGACCCAGTACTTC.

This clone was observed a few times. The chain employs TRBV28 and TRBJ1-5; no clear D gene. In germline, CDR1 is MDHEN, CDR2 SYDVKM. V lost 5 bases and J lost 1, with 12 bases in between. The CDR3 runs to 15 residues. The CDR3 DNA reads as TGTGCCAGCAGTCCACCTAGCCCGAGCAATCAGCCCCAGCATTTT. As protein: CASSPPSPSNQPQHF.